Detailed here is one TCR beta chain. As yet, its antigen is unknown. The data derive from a study of T cell responses to AZD1222 COVID-19 vaccine. The data were produced by immunoSEQ multiplex PCR, yet TCRdb's version contains in-frame clones alone and is incomplete. Among 200,000 to 250,000 clones listed, 93% were seen once. Study-wide points: Females outnumbered males among donors, who were mostly white British; clonal diversity was possibly underestimated. Recipients of AZD1222 seropositive at baseline numbered only 6 or 7. Unmutated variant regions are reportedly the target of nearly half of TCRs that are spike-specific.

The CDR3 has 13 amino acids. Trimming shortened V by 3 bases and J by 7 bases, and 11 bases separated the two germline ends. Germline-derived CDR1 and CDR2 are SGHNT and YYREEE (reference sequence). The V call is TRBV5-4, the J call TRBJ1-3; tentatively, D is TRBD1 (5 bases). The input for sequencing was peripheral blood, taken on day 0 of MenACWY control vaccination. The sequence was obtained from an adult in good health. The DNA of the CDR3 is TGTGCCAGCAGCTGGAGAGGGGCGAACACCATATATTTT. As protein: CASSWRGANTIYF.